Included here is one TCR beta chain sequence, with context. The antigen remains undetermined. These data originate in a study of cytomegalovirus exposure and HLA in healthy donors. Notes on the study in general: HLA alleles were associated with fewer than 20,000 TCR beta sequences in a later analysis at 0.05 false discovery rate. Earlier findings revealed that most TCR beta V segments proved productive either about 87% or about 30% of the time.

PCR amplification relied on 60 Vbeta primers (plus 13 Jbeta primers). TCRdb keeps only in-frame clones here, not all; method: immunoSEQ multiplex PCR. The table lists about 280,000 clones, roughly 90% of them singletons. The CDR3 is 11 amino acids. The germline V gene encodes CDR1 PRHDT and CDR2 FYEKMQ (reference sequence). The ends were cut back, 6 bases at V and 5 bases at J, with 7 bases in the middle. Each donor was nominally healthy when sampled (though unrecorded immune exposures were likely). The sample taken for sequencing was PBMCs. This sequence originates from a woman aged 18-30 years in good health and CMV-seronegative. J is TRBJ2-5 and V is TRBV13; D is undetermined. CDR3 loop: CASRRAETQYF. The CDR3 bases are TGTGCCAGCAGGCGAGCCGAGACCCAGTACTTC.